The TCR beta chain under discussion was sequenced for a study of blood T cell repertoires in COVID-19. Germline V gene lookup returns CDR1 SNHLY and CDR2 FYNNEI. The CDR3 has 14 amino acids. V lost 5 bases to trimming and J lost 1 base, with 12 bases between them. The protocol was immunoSEQ multiplex PCR, while the TCRdb copy is restricted to in-frame clones and leaves out a portion. There are about 100,000 clones in the sample; around nine tenths occur only once, and 11% lies in the top ten. The clonotype was recovered from a man older than 75 with acute or convalescent COVID-19. The chain uses TRBV2 and TRBJ2-7, with a weak D call TRBD2 (5 bases). What was sequenced was peripheral blood. The DNA of the CDR3 is TGTGCCAGCAGTAACGGGGATACTTCCTACGAGCAGTACTTC. This encodes CASSNGDTSYEQYF.